The 20 T cell receptor gamma chains reported below all come from one sample, sequenced in a study of gamma delta lymphoproliferative disorders and STAT genes. Sequencing used genomic DNA taken from PBMCs of patients and controls. TCRdb re-processed the multiplex PCR reads using CATT. The repertoire holds over 2,000 gamma-chain clones, with roughly a tenth as singletons. Material: blood. The receptor set was obtained from a human donor with gamma-delta T-cell large granular lymphocyte leukemia.

This clone was seen a handful of times. J is TRGJ1 or TRGJ2 and V is TRGV4. Here the J gene was assigned by germline matching of the DNA, as TCRdb has none. V lost 2 bases to trimming and J lost 0 bases; unmatched junction nucleotides: 1. CDR1 is EGSTGY and CDR2 is YDSYTSSV in the germline V gene. This CDR3 is built from 13 residues. The CDR3 loop is CATWDENYYKKLF. Here the CDR3 DNA reads TGTGCCACCTGGGATGAGAATTATTATAAGAAACTCTTT.

By share, this clone counts as medium-sized. It is unclear where the CDR3 begins or ends on the DNA, so no DNA is shown, and the CDR3 is as TCRdb lists it. There is no J gene call, but TRGV11 is given as the V gene. TRGV11 is an ORF; its function is uncertain. The CDR3 spans 23 residues, counting both ends. The CDR3 loop is CTTVPAGLGTPRLPARNYYKKLF.

The table lists this clone with a few counts. This chain connects TRGV3 to TRGJ1 or TRGJ2. The J gene was not available in TCRdb and was assigned here by matching the DNA to germline segments. V was pared by 0 bases and J by 3 bases, with 5 bases of the junction left unmatched. Germline CDR1 is VTNTFY and CDR2 is YDVSTARD (reference sequence). CDR3 length equals 14 residues. The CDR3 region is CATWDRTRYYKKLF. CDR3 coding DNA: TGTGCCACCTGGGACAGGACGCGTTATTATAAGAAACTCTTT.

This clone was detected a few times. This chain links TRGV8 with TRGJ1 or TRGJ2. TCRdb supplies no J gene; here it was assigned by aligning the nucleotide sequence to germline. The CDR3 totals 17 residues. Trimming took 2 bases from V and 12 from J; bases not matched to a gene: 25. CDR1 and CDR2 from the germline V gene are VENAVY and YDSYNSRV. This CDR3 is CATWDTSTMNYSFRKLF. The CDR3, as DNA: TGTGCCACCTGGGATACGTCAACGATGAATTATTCCTTTAGGAAACTCTTT.

In this sample, this clone turned up a few times. The genes are TRGV10 and TRGJ1 or TRGJ2. As TCRdb names no J gene, one was assigned here on the basis of a DNA match to germline. TRGV10 is known as an ORF, though its function is uncertain. The CDR3 spans 16 residues. V lost 8 bases to trimming and J lost 0 bases; unmatched junction nucleotides: 14. This chain's CDR3 is CAAWEILWMNYYKKLF. The CDR3 DNA sequence: TGTGCTGCGTGGGAAATCCTCTGGATGAATTATTATAAGAAACTCTTT.

Notes on this clone: The junction departs from the called germline gene at one end, perhaps through a read error. V is TRGV10 and J is TRGJ1 or TRGJ2. TCRdb does not report a J gene; here it was assigned by matching the DNA to germline references. TRGV10 has ORF status, its function being uncertain. The CDR3 runs 12 residues. CDR3: CAGCELYYKKLF. For the CDR3, the DNA is TGCGCGGGATGCGAACTTTATTATAAGAAACTCTTT.

V gene TRGV4 combines with J gene TRGJ1 or TRGJ2. No J gene is reported in TCRdb; it was inferred here by comparing the DNA with germline. After removal of 0 bases from V and 2 bases from J, the junction contained 7 bases not matched to a gene. Germline CDR1 reads EGSTGY; CDR2 reads YDSYTSSV. The CDR3 loop spans 15 amino acids. CDR3 coding DNA: TGTGCCACCTGGGATGGGCCCTTCGATTATTATAAGAAACTCTTT. Translation gives CATWDGPFDYYKKLF.

This clone occurred a few times. V gene TRGV9 combines with J gene TRGJ1 or TRGJ2. TCRdb gives no J gene; it was assigned here by matching the DNA to germline. V lost 0 bases to trimming and J lost 4 bases; unmatched junction nucleotides: 3. The CDR3 loop spans 13 amino acids. CDR1 GITISATS and CDR2 ISYDGTV come from the germline V gene (reference sequence). CDR3 in amino acids: CALWEVLYYKKLF. DNA of the CDR3: TGTGCCTTGTGGGAGGTGCTCTATTATAAGAAACTCTTT.

This chain connects TRGV4 to TRGJ1 or TRGJ2. Here the J gene was assigned by germline matching of the DNA, as TCRdb has none. V shed 2 bases and J 3 bases; nucleotides not matched to a gene: 4. The CDR3 is 13 amino acids. CDR1 is EGSTGY and CDR2 is YDSYTSSV in the germline V gene. CDR3 sequence reads: CATWDVSYYKKLF. The CDR3 DNA sequence: TGTGCCACCTGGGATGTCTCTTATTATAAGAAACTCTTT.

The J gene is TRGJ1 or TRGJ2, the V gene TRGV3. Here the J gene came from matching the DNA to germline, since TCRdb omits it. The CDR3 runs 13 residues. The V and J ends lost 3 bases and 4 bases, in that order; junction bases with no gene match: 6. The germline V gene encodes CDR1 VTNTFY and CDR2 YDVSTARD (reference sequence). The CDR3: CATWDWGYYKKLF. DNA for the CDR3: TGTGCCACCTGGGACTGGGGCTATTATAAGAAACTCTTT.

This clone is deemed medium-sized. The chain carries TRGV10 and TRGJ1 or TRGJ2. The J gene was missing in TCRdb and was found by matching the end of the DNA to germline. TRGV10 is recorded as an ORF, its role being uncertain. CDR3 length: 12 amino acids. The V segment lost 8 bases and the J segment 8 bases; nucleotides outside the gene matches: 10. The CDR3 DNA sequence: TGTGCTGCGTGGGATTATTTAGATAAGAAACTCTTT. Translating it yields CAAWDYLDKKLF.

CDR3 coding DNA: TGTGCCACCTGGTCCGTCCGTTTGCTACTTTTGGCGGAATATAGTAGTGATTGGATCAAGACGTTT. Translating gives CATWSVRLLLLAEYSSDWIKTF. The rearrangement links TRGV2 to TRGJP2. No J gene was available from TCRdb, and it was assigned here by a germline match of the DNA. J lost 0 bases, V lost 6 bases, and 28 bases had no gene match. The CDR3 covers 22 residues. The germline V gene encodes CDR1 EGSNGY and CDR2 YDSYNSKV.

This clone has just a few counts. The chain combines TRGV8 with TRGJ1 or TRGJ2. TCRdb supplies no J gene; here it was assigned by aligning the nucleotide sequence to germline. Germline assignment: CDR1 VENAVY and CDR2 YDSYNSRV. With 6 bases clipped from V and 10 bases from J, the junction kept 15 bases outside the gene matches. This CDR3 spans 13 amino acids. CDR3 DNA: TGTGCCACCTGGCCACACAACTCTCGAAAGAAACTCTTT. Encoded protein: CATWPHNSRKKLF.

This clone was seen more than once but under ten times. The chain joins TRGV3 to TRGJ1 or TRGJ2. TCRdb does not report a J gene; here it was assigned by matching the DNA to germline references. Looked up from germline, CDR1 is VTNTFY and CDR2 is YDVSTARD (reference sequence). This CDR3 spans 12 amino acids. V lost 1 base, J lost 11 bases, and 8 bases stayed unmatched. The CDR3 reads CATWDSEGEKLF. The CDR3 bases are TGTGCCACCTGGGACAGTGAGGGGGAGAAACTCTTT.

This clone was picked up a small number of times. The DNA is left out, because the CDR3 cannot be placed on it with certainty; the CDR3 is given as TCRdb lists it. No J gene was assigned, while the V gene was called as TRGV11. TRGV11 is given ORF status, its function remaining uncertain. The CDR3 adds up to 15 amino acids, both ends counted. CDR3 sequence: CTTVPAGLGTGEKLF.

This chain uses TRGV9 with TRGJ1 or TRGJ2. TCRdb is silent on the J gene; assignment here came from matching the DNA to germline. The V gene end was trimmed by 0 bases and the J gene end by 0 bases; junction bases not matched to a gene: 11. This CDR3 is built from 17 residues. The germline V gene encodes CDR1 GITISATS and CDR2 ISYDGTV (reference sequence). The DNA for the CDR3 is TGTGCCTTGTGGGAGGTGCAAATAGTCAGGAATTATTATAAGAAACTCTTT. Encoded protein: CALWEVQIVRNYYKKLF.

The chain joins TRGV2 to TRGJ1 or TRGJ2. No J segment appears in TCRdb, so it was assigned here by matching the sequence to germline. Germline CDR1 and CDR2: EGSNGY and YDSYNSKV. V was clipped by 2 bases and J by 1 base; unmatched bases: 8. The CDR3 consists of 15 residues. The DNA for the CDR3 is TGTGCCACCTGGGACGTGGAAACTAATTATTATAAGAAACTCTTT. It is translated as CATWDVETNYYKKLF.

In its sample, this clone was seen a few times. The chain links TRGV4 to TRGJP1. The J gene is not listed in TCRdb, so it was assigned here from a DNA match to germline. CDR3 length equals 14 residues. Unmatched junction bases numbered 5, after V lost 4 bases and J lost 3 bases. CDR1 is EGSTGY and CDR2 is YDSYTSSV in the germline V gene. As DNA, the CDR3 is TGTGCCACCTGGGAGGCTTCCACTGGTTGGTTCAAGATATTT. Translation: CATWEASTGWFKIF.

The chain carries TRGV2 and TRGJP. TCRdb is silent on the J gene; assignment here came from matching the DNA to germline. V shed 0 bases, J shed 8 bases, and the junction held 7 bases outside the gene matches. The V gene's germline CDR1 is EGSNGY and CDR2 YDSYNSKV. This CDR3 has 17 residues. Here the CDR3 reads CATWDGPPQLGKKIKVF. The CDR3 DNA reads TGTGCCACCTGGGACGGGCCACCCCAGTTGGGCAAAAAAATCAAGGTATTT.

The chain employs TRGV10 and TRGJ1 or TRGJ2. Germline matching of the DNA provided the J gene here, since TCRdb leaves it blank. TRGV10 is assigned to the ORF class and has an uncertain function. Trimming at V came to 8 bases and at J to 11 bases, leaving 7 bases not matched to a gene. The length of the CDR3 is 10 residues. This CDR3 reads CAAWDQEKLF. The CDR3 DNA reads TGTGCTGCGTGGGATCAGGAGAAACTCTTT.